This T cell receptor beta chain is from a study of blood T cell repertoires in COVID-19. Assay: immunoSEQ multiplex PCR; the TCRdb copy retains only in-frame clones and omits some. The sample yields approximately 200,000 clones, 80% to 90% seen once. Germline CDR1 and CDR2: MDHEN and SYDVKM. The CDR3 is 19 amino acids. The V gene lost 6 bases and the J gene lost 0 bases, with 21 bases spanning the gap. Source material: peripheral blood. The sequence was obtained from a woman of 80 years or more with COVID-19, enrolled during active disease. The chain recombines TRBV28 with TRBJ1-6; TRBD1 might be the D (5 bases). The CDR3 coding sequence is TGTGCCAGCAGCCCTAAAGGGGATCGTTTCAGCTCCTATAATTCACCCCTCCACTTT. It is translated as CASSPKGDRFSSYNSPLHF.